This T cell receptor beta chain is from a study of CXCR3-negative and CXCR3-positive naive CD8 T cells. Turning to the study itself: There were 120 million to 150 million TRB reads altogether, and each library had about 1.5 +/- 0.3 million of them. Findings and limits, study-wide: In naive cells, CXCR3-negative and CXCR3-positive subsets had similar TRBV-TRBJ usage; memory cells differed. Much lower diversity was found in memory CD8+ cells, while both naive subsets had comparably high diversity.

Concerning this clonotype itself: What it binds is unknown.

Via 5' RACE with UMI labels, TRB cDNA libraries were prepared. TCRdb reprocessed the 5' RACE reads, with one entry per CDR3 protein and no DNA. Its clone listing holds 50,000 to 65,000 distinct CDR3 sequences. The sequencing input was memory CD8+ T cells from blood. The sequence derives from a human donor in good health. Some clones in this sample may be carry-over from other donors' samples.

The CDR3: CASTLGTGGYEQYF. The V gene is TRBV11-2, the J gene TRBJ2-7; checking the TCRdb D call of TRBD1 is not possible without DNA. CDR1 is SGHAT, CDR2 FQNNGV, per germline. The CDR3 runs 14 residues.